This TCR beta chain was obtained from a study of cytomegalovirus exposure and HLA in healthy donors. Researchers ran the PCR with 60 Vbeta and 13 Jbeta primers. Measured with immunoSEQ multiplex PCR; TCRdb has only the in-frame clones, and not every one. Among 150,000 to 250,000 clones listed, 80% to 85% were seen once. Whole-study findings and limits: The study dropped some indistinguishable V segments, TRBV6-2 and TRBV6-3 among them. Cytomegalovirus-associated status was assigned to some 180 TCR beta chains.

V lost 4 bases and J lost 7, with 17 bases in between. Germline V lookup: CDR1 SNHLY, CDR2 FYNNEI. This CDR3 is built from 14 residues. As for this clone: The antigen is unknown.

This rearrangement joins TRBV2 to TRBJ2-7, with D maybe TRBD2 (6 bases). The clonotype was recovered from a woman aged 50 to 60 in good health and CMV-seropositive. The sample taken for sequencing was PBMCs. In DNA form, the CDR3 reads TGTGCCAGCAGTGGCGGGGTCCGGGGCGGGGAGCAGTACTTC. It yields the protein CASSGGVRGGEQYF.